The present T cell receptor beta chain was sequenced within a study of regulatory T cells in long-lasting Graves disease. Building the TCR beta libraries relied on iRepertoire HTBI primers, and CDR3 regions underwent Arm-PCR. TCRdb reprocessed the multiplex PCR reads via MiXCR and lists one record per CDR3 protein. The sample gives over 250,000 distinct CDR3 sequences, under 25% of which show up once; around 50% is in the top ten. The germline gives CDR1 SEHNR, CDR2 FQNEAQ (reference sequence). V was clipped by 3 bases and J by 6 bases; unmatched bases: 8. The CDR3 has 15 amino acids. This clonotype was recorded a few times. Time point meaning: persistent/refractory GD, antithyroid drugs over 5 years with positive TRAb. Researchers made the TCR library from RNA that was extracted from PBMCs.

Sequencing was performed on peripheral blood mononuclear cells (PBMCs), taken when the disease was refractory, from a patient treated with antithyroid drugs. The clonotype was recovered from a female donor with Graves disease. This chain uses TRBV7-9 with TRBJ2-7, with 10 bases identical to TRBD2. DNA for the CDR3: TGTGCCAGCAGCTTTCCAGGGACTAGCGTCGCCGAGCAGTACTTC. Amino acid sequence: CASSFPGTSVAEQYF.